This TCR beta chain was sequenced for a study of blood T cell repertoires in COVID-19. Study information: Acute and convalescent COVID-19 samples came from the United States, Italy and Spain. The cDNA or gDNA used as material had been derived from T cells, B-cell-depleted T cells, or PBMCs.

Study processing details: Nucleated cell counts were estimated from reference gene primer amplification. This table comes from immunoSEQ multiplex PCR, and its TCRdb copy is limited to in-frame clones, with some not included. V and J calls and clone size follow that table, whereas D and trimming were derived from the DNA. The table shows 25,000 to 35,000 clones, with roughly nine tenths occurring only once. The germline CDR1 and CDR2 sequences are SGHTA and FQGNSA. The CDR3 has 16 amino acids. Trimming took 0 bases from V and 2 from J, leaving 11 bases between them. This receptor was obtained from a human donor in a cohort sampled during active COVID-19. Sequences were obtained from peripheral blood. The chain has TRBV7-2 and TRBJ1-3, with D possibly being TRBD1 (5 bases). CDR3 nucleotides: TGTGCCAGCAGCTTAGCCGGCAGGGTAACTGGAAACACCATATATTTT. This encodes CASSLAGRVTGNTIYF.